This T cell receptor (beta chain) appears in the sequencing data of a study of blood T cells in healthy people across ages. The study, taken as a whole, reports: It was not possible, with unsorted PBMCs, to conclusively compare naive and antigen-experienced cells. Higher diversity and more naive CD4+ cells were features of long-lived donors, compared to aged donors.

In the case of this clonotype: What it binds is not known.

Primed by a sample-barcoded 5' primer and a J-beta primer mix, a second PCR proceeded for about 6 to 12 cycles. Tags on each cDNA molecule came from a template-switch adaptor with 12 random nucleotides. TCRdb recomputed calls from the 5' RACE reads with MiXCR, one row per CDR3 protein. The data contain fewer than 800,000 distinct CDR3 sequences, around half of them singletons. The J segment lost 11 bases and the V segment lost 6 bases, leaving 15 bases of the junction unmatched. CDR3 size: 14 residues. Germline V lookup: CDR1 MNHEY, CDR2 SVGEGT. The chain employs TRBV6-2 or TRBV6-3 and TRBJ2-5, with 7 bases lining up with TRBD2. The sample consisted of blood. The origin of this receptor is a woman aged 55-69 years in good health. This chain's CDR3 is CASRYRLARYEQYF. For the CDR3, the DNA is TGTGCCAGCAGATATAGACTAGCCCGGTATGAGCAGTACTTC.